The entry below gives a single T cell receptor (beta chain) sequence along with its context. Per the original methods: Using reference gene primer amplification, nucleated cell counts were estimated. Method: immunoSEQ multiplex PCR; TCRdb's copy keeps in-frame clones and lacks some. The V and J calls and the clone size are those of that table, but D and trimming were determined from the DNA. The table lists 70,000 to 95,000 clones, 75% to 95% of them singletons, with just under 4% in the top ten. This entry is derived from a study of blood T cell repertoires in COVID-19. Overall study context: Material from acute and convalescent COVID-19 was sourced from the United States, Italy and Spain. PBMCs, B-cell-depleted T cells, or T cells provided the cDNA or gDNA that made up the material.

The germline V gene has CDR1 SGHNT and CDR2 YYREEE (reference sequence). Trimming cost V 3 bases and J 1 base, with 16 bases left between them. The CDR3 runs to 16 residues. V and J are TRBV5-4 and TRBJ2-5; D perhaps matches TRBD2 (7 bases). This clonotype was obtained from a woman between 45 and 65 years old in a cohort sampled during active COVID-19. The sequenced sample was peripheral blood. CDR3 in amino acids: CASSSGSGGSQETQYF. DNA for the CDR3: TGTGCCAGCAGCTCGGGTTCGGGGGGCTCCCAAGAGACCCAGTACTTC.